Sequencing of this T cell receptor beta chain was carried out in a study of T cell responses to AZD1222 COVID-19 vaccine. Libraries were prepared by immunoSEQ multiplex PCR; TCRdb keeps only in-frame clonotypes and omits some of them. The sample lists 150,000 to 190,000 clones, 90% occurring once. This clone is a singleton in its sample. Per the germline V gene, CDR1 is SGHDN and CDR2 is FVKESK. The CDR3 runs 17 residues. Between the trimmed V and J ends, which lost 5 bases and 0 bases, there was a span of 14 bases. This TCR derives from an adult who received the AZD1222 COVID-19 vaccine. The chain employs TRBV14 and TRBJ2-6, with D unresolved. Specimen: peripheral blood, collected 28 days after the second AZD1222 dose. CDR3 DNA: TGTGCCAGCAGCGGGTCACTCTACAGCTCTGGGGCCAACGTCCTGACTTTC. It yields the protein CASSGSLYSSGANVLTF.